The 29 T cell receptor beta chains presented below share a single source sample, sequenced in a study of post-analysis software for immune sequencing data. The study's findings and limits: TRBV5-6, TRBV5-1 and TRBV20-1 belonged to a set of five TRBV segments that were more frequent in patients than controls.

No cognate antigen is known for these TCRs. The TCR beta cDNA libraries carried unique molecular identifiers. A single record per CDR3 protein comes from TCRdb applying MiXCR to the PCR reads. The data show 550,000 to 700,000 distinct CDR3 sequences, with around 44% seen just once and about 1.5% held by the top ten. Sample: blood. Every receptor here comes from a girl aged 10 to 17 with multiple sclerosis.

In DNA, the CDR3 is TGTGCCACCGGGACGGAAATCCTGAACACTGAAGCTTTCTTT. Its protein is CATGTEILNTEAFF. The rearrangement joins TRBV15 to TRBJ1-1, with TRBD1 as a possible D gene (5 bases). CDR1 is LNHNV, CDR2 YYDKDF, per germline (reference sequence). The V end was cut by 8 bases, the J end by 0 bases, with 13 bases between. The CDR3 runs 14 residues.

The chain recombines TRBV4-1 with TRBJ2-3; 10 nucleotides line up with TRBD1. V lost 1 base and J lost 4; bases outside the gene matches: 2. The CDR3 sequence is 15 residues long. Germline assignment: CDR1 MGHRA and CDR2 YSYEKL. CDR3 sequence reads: CASSQGTGGSDTQYF. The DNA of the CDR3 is TGCGCCAGCAGCCAAGGGACAGGGGGATCAGATACGCAGTATTTT.

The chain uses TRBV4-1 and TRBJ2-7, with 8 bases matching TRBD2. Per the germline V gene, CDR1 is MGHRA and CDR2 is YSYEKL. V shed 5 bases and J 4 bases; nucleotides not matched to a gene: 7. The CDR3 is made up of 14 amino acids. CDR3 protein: CASSTGGEAYEQYF. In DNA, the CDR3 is TGCGCCAGCAGCACCGGGGGGGAGGCATACGAGCAGTACTTC.

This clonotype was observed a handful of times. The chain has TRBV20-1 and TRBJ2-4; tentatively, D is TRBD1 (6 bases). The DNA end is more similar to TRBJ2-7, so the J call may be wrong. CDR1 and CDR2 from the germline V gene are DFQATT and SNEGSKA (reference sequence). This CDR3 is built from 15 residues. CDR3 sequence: CSAPPRGKDYYEQYF. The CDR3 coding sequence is TGCAGTGCACCCCCTAGGGGGAAAGACTACTACGAGCAGTACTTC.

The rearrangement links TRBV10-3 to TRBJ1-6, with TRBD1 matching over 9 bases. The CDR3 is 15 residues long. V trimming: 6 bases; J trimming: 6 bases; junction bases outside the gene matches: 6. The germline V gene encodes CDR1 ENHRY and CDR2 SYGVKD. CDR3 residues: CAISADRGSNSPLHF. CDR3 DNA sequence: TGTGCCATCAGCGCGGACAGGGGAAGTAATTCACCCCTCCACTTT.

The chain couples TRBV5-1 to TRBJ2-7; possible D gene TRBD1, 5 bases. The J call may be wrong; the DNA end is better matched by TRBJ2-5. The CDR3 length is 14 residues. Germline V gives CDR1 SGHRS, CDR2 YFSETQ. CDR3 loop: CASSFGSSDTTQYF. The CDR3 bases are TGCGCCAGCAGCTTCGGCAGCTCGGACACGACCCAGTACTTC.

The CDR3 coding sequence is TGTGCCAGCAGCGACACGCAGGATGCCTACGAGCAGTACTTC. Its translation: CASSDTQDAYEQYF. J is TRBJ2-7 and V is TRBV9; D is unclear. The CDR3 loop spans 14 amino acids. V was pared by 3 bases and J by 2 bases, with 12 bases between. Germline V gene data show CDR1 as SGDLS and CDR2 as YYNGEE. Full variable domain (remainder filled in from reference TRBV9 and TRBJ2-7): DSGVTQTPKHLITATGQRVTLRCSPRSGDLSVYWYQQSLDQGLQFLIQYYNGEERAKGNILERFSAQQFPDLHSELNLSSLELGDSALYFCASSDTQDAYEQYFGPGTRLTVT.

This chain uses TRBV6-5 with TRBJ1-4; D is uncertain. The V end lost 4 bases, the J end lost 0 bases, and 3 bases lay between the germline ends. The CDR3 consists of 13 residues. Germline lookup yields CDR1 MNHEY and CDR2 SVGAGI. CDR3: CASSSTTNEKLFF. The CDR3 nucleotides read TGTGCCAGCAGTTCTACAACTAATGAAAAACTGTTTTTT.

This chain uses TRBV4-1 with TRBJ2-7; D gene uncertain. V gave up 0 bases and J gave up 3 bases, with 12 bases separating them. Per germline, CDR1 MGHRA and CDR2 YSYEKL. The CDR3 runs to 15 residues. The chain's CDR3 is CASSQDPRRVYEQYF. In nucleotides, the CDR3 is TGCGCCAGCAGCCAAGATCCGCGTAGGGTCTACGAGCAGTACTTC.

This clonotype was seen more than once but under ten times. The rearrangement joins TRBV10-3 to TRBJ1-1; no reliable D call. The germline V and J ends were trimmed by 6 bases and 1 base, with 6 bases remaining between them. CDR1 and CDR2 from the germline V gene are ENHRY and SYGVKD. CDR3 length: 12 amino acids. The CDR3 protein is CAIRSQNTEAFF. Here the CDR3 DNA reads TGTGCCATCAGATCGCAGAACACTGAAGCTTTCTTT.

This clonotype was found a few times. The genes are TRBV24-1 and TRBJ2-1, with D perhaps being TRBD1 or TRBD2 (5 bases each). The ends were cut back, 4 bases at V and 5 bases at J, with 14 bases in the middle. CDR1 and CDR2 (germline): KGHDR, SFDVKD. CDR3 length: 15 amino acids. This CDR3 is CATSDSGTQDNEQFF. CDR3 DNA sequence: TGTGCCACCAGTGACTCCGGGACCCAAGACAATGAGCAGTTCTTC.

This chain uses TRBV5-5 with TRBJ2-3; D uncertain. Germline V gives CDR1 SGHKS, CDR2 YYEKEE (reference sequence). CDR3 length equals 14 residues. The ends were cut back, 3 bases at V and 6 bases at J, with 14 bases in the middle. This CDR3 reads CASSYGPPGDTQYF. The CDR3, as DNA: TGTGCCAGCAGCTACGGACCGCCCGGCGATACGCAGTATTTT. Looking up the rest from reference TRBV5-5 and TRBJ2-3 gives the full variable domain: DAGVTQSPTHLIKTRGQQVTLRCSPISGHKSVSWYQQVLGQGPQFIFQYYEKEERGRGNFPDRFSARQFPNYSSELNVNALLLGDSALYLCASSYGPPGDTQYFGPGTRLTVL.

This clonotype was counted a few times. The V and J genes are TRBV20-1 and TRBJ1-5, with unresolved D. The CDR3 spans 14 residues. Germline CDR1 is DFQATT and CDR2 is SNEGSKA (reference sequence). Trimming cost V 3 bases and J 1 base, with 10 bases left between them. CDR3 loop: CSASESTSNQPQHF. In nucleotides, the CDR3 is TGCAGTGCTAGTGAGAGTACGAGCAATCAGCCCCAGCATTTT.

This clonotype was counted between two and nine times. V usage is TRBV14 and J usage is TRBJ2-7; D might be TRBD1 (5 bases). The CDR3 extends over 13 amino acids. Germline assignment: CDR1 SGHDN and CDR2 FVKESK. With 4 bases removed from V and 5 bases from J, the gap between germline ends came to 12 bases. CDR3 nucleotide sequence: TGTGCCAGCAGCCTCAATCTGGGGCACGAGCAGTACTTC. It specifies CASSLNLGHEQYF.

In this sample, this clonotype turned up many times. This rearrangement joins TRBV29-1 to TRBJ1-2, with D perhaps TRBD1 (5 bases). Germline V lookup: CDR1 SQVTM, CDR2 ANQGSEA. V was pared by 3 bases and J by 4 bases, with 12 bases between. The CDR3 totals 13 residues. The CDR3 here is CSVDGRDIYGYTF. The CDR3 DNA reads TGCAGCGTTGATGGCAGGGATATCTATGGCTACACCTTC.

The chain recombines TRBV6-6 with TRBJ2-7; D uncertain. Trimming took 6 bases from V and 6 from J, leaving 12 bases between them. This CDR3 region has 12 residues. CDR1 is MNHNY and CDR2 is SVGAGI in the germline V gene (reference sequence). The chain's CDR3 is CASSLTLSEQYF. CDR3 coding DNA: TGTGCCAGCAGCCTTACTTTGAGCGAGCAGTACTTC.

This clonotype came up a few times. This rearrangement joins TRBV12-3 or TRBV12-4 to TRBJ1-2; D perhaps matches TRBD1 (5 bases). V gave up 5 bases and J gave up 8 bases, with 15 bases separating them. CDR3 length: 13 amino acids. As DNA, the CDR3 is TGTGCCAGCAGTCGAGCGGGGGAAGGAGGCTACACCTTC. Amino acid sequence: CASSRAGEGGYTF.

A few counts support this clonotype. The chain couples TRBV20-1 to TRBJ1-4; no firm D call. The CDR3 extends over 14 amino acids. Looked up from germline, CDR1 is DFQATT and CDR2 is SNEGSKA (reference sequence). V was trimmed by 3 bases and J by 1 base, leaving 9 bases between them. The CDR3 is CSASATLTNEKLFF. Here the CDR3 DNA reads TGCAGTGCTAGTGCGACACTAACTAATGAAAAACTGTTTTTT.

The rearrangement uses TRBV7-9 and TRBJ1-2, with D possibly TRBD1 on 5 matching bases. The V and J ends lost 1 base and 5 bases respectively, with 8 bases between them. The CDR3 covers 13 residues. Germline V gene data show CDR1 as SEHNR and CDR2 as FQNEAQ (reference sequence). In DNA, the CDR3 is TGTGCCAGCAGCTTAGGGACAATGTATGGCTACACCTTC. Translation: CASSLGTMYGYTF.

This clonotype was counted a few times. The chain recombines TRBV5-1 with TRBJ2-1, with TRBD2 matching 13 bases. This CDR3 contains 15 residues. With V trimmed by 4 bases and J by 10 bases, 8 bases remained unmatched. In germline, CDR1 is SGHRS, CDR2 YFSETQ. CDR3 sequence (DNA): TGCGCCAGCAGCCCCGGACTAGCGGGAGTTGGAGAGCAGTTCTTC. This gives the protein CASSPGLAGVGEQFF.

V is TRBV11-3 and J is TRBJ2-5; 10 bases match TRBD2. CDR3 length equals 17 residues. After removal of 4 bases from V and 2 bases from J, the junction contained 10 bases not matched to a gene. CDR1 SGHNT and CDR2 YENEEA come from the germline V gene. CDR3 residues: CASSSPGAGGPQETQYF. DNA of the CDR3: TGTGCCAGCAGCTCTCCTGGAGCGGGAGGGCCTCAAGAGACCCAGTACTTC.

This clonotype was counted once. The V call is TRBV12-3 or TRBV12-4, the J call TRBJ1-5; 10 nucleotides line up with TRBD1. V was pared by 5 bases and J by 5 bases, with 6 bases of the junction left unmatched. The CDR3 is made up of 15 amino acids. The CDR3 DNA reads TGTGCCAGCAGTCGCTGGGACAGGGGCTATCAGCCCCAGCATTTT. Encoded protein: CASSRWDRGYQPQHF.

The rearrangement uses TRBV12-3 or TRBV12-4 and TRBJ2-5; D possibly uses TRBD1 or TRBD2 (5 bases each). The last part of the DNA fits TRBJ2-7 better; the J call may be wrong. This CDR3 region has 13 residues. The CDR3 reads CASSPGLGDEQYF. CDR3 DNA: TGTGCCAGCAGCCCGGGCTTGGGGGACGAGCAGTACTTC.

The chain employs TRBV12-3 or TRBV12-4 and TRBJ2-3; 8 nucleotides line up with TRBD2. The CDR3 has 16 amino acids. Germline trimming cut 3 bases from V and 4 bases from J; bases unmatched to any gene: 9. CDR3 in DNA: TGTGCCAGCAGTTTCTCGGCGGGAGGTATCGCAGATACGCAGTATTTT. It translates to CASSFSAGGIADTQYF.

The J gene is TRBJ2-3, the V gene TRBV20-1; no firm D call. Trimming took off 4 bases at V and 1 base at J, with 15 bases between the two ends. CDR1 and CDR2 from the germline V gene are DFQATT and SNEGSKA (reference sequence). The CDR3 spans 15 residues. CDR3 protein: CSAIDGLARTDTQYF. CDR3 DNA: TGCAGTGCTATAGATGGGCTTGCTCGCACAGATACGCAGTATTTT.

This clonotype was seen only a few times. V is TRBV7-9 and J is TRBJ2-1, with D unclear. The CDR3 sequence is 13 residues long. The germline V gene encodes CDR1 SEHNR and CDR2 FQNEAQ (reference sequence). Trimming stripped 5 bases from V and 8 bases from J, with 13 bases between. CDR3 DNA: TGTGCCAGCAGCACCACAATTGTGGATGAGCAGTTCTTC. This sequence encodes CASSTTIVDEQFF.

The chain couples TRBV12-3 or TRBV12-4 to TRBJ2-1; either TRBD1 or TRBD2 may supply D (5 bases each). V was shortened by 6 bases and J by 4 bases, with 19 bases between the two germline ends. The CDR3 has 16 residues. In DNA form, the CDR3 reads TGTGCCAGCAGCCCCGCGCGAGGGGTCAGGTACAATGAGCAGTTCTTC. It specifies CASSPARGVRYNEQFF.

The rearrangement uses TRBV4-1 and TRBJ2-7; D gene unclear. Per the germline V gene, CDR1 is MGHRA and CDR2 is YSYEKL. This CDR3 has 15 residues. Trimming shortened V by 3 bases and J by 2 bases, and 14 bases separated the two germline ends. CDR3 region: CASSQEPNGAYEQYF. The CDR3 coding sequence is TGCGCCAGCAGCCAGGAGCCCAACGGCGCCTACGAGCAGTACTTC.

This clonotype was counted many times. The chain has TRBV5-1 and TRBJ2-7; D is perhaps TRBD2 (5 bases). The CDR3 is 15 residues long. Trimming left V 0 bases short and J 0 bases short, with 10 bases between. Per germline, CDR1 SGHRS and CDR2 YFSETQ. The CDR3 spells CASSLGPGSSYEQYF. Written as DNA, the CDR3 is TGCGCCAGCAGCTTGGGGCCGGGAAGCTCCTACGAGCAGTACTTC.